This T cell receptor (beta chain) was sequenced in a study of identical twins. One entry per CDR3 protein, called by TCRdb with MiXCR from the 5' RACE reads. Found here are about 530,000 distinct CDR3 sequences, 12% to 15% of them singletons; the top ten hold 0.44%. The CDR3 loop spans 14 amino acids. The J segment lost 6 bases and the V segment lost 6 bases, leaving 4 bases of the junction unmatched. CDR1 and CDR2 from the germline V gene are SEHNR and FQNEAQ (reference sequence). These same records also appear under a second study, on yellow fever vaccine responses in identical twins.

Sequencing input: CD4+ T cells sorted from blood. The sequence was obtained from a woman aged 18-29 years in good health. The V call is TRBV7-9, the J call TRBJ2-1; the match to TRBD2 covers 11 bases. The CDR3 sequence is CASRTSGSRNEQFF. The CDR3 nucleotides are TGTGCCAGCAGAACTAGCGGGAGCCGCAATGAGCAGTTCTTC.